The 18 T cell receptor beta chains in this list originate from one sample, sequenced in a study of control samples from healthy donors and cancer patients. Sequencing was performed with immunoSEQ multiplex PCR; in TCRdb, only in-frame clones are kept and a portion is missing. The sample has some 79,000 clones, 87% seen once. Sequencing was done on a sample of blood. The receptors were sampled from a woman in her fifties or sixties in good health.

The chain has TRBV27 and TRBJ1-1; 8 bases line up with TRBD1. The CDR3 covers 15 residues. Germline-derived CDR1 and CDR2 are MNHEY and SMNVEV (reference sequence). The junction had 8 bases not matched to a gene; V was cut back by 0 bases and J by 8 bases. The CDR3 DNA reads TGTGCCAGCAGTTTATCGTACCGAACAGGGGGGGAAGCTTTCTTT. It yields the protein CASSLSYRTGGEAFF.

This clone appeared a few times. The V and J genes are TRBV7-8 and TRBJ2-2; unclear D gene. The germline CDR1 and CDR2 sequences are SGHVS and FQNEAQ. V lost 0 bases and J lost 5, with 7 bases in between. The CDR3 loop spans 14 amino acids. CDR3 sequence: CASSLAGSTGELFF. CDR3 sequence (DNA): TGTGCCAGCAGCTTAGCGGGGTCAACCGGGGAGCTGTTTTTT.

V is TRBV9 and J is TRBJ2-2; 9 bases align to TRBD1. CDR3 size: 15 residues. The germline CDR1 and CDR2 sequences are SGDLS and YYNGEE. V dropped 4 bases and J dropped 6; count of bases not matched to a gene: 7. The CDR3 nucleotides read TGTGCCAGCAGCCCTGGGACAGGGAGGGCCGGGGAGCTGTTTTTT. Translation gives CASSPGTGRAGELFF.

The gene calls are TRBV2 and TRBJ1-5, with D uncertain. Germline lookup yields CDR1 SNHLY and CDR2 FYNNEI. The V gene lost 5 bases and the J gene lost 4 bases, with 15 bases spanning the gap. The CDR3 is made up of 15 amino acids. The chain's CDR3 is CASSFMTSGNQPQHF. DNA for the CDR3: TGTGCCAGCAGTTTCATGACCAGTGGAAATCAGCCCCAGCATTTT.

V and J are TRBV6-5 and TRBJ2-1; 11 positions match TRBD1. V dropped 6 bases and J dropped 9; count of bases not matched to a gene: 4. CDR3 length equals 13 residues. Germline CDR1 MNHEY, CDR2 SVGAGI. The CDR3 DNA follows: TGTGCCAGCAGCCTCGGGACAGGGGGTGAGCAGTTCTTC. Its protein is CASSLGTGGEQFF.

The rearrangement links TRBV4-1 to TRBJ2-2, with TRBD1 matching 9 bases. The CDR3 is 20 residues long. The junction had 18 bases not matched to a gene; V was cut back by 0 bases and J by 7 bases. Per germline, CDR1 MGHRA and CDR2 YSYEKL. DNA for the CDR3: TGCGCCAGCAGCCAAGAGATCCCCCTCCCTGGGACAGGGTGGGTCGGGGAGCTGTTTTTT. Its protein is CASSQEIPLPGTGWVGELFF.

J is TRBJ1-5 and V is TRBV5-1, with D uncertain. Between the trimmed V and J ends, which lost 0 bases and 6 bases, there was a span of 10 bases. Germline loops: CDR1 SGHRS, CDR2 YFSETQ. This CDR3 has 14 residues. DNA of the CDR3: TGCGCCAGCAGCTTGGACACTACGACTCAGCCCCAGCATTTT. It specifies CASSLDTTTQPQHF.

The genes are TRBV6-5 and TRBJ2-5, with D maybe TRBD2 (6 bases). This CDR3 is built from 15 residues. The ends were cut back, 2 bases at V and 5 bases at J, with 15 bases in the middle. Looked up from germline, CDR1 is MNHEY and CDR2 is SVGAGI. The CDR3 DNA sequence: TGTGCCAGCAGTTACGATCTCGGGGGTTGGGAGACCCAGTACTTC. Translation: CASSYDLGGWETQYF.

The V call is TRBV27, the J call TRBJ1-3, with D possibly being TRBD1 (5 bases). V gave up 2 bases and J gave up 4 bases, with 12 bases separating them. CDR1 and CDR2 from the germline V gene are MNHEY and SMNVEV (reference sequence). CDR3 length: 15 residues. CDR3 coding DNA: TGTGCCAGCAGTTTAGGACGGGGGGTCGGAAACACCATATATTTT. Its translation is CASSLGRGVGNTIYF.

This chain uses TRBV7-9 with TRBJ1-2; the D gene is possibly TRBD1 (5 bases). CDR1 SEHNR and CDR2 FQNEAQ come from the germline V gene (reference sequence). With 3 bases removed from V and 5 bases from J, the gap between germline ends came to 10 bases. The CDR3 is made up of 13 amino acids. CDR3 sequence: CASSFRDLYGYTF. CDR3 DNA: TGTGCCAGCAGCTTCCGGGACCTTTATGGCTACACCTTC.

J is TRBJ2-5 and V is TRBV30; D is unresolved. CDR1 is GTSNPN, CDR2 SVGIG, per germline (reference sequence). CDR3 length: 12 residues. Trimming removed 5 bases from V and 1 base from J, with 8 bases in between. The CDR3 loop reads CAWGTAQETQYF. For the CDR3, the DNA is TGTGCCTGGGGAACAGCCCAAGAGACCCAGTACTTC.

This clone has just a few counts. The V and J genes are TRBV28 and TRBJ2-7, with D maybe TRBD1 (5 bases). The CDR3 sequence is 12 residues long. Per germline, CDR1 MDHEN and CDR2 SYDVKM. Trimming pared 2 bases from V and 9 bases from J, leaving 11 bases between. CDR3: CASSLQGPGQYF. The CDR3 nucleotides read TGTGCCAGCAGTTTACAGGGCCCAGGGCAGTACTTC.

CDR3 DNA: TGTGCCAGCAGCTTGGCGGGGAGGGGAGCTAACTATGGCTACACCTTC. Translating gives CASSLAGRGANYGYTF. The chain joins TRBV5-5 to TRBJ1-2, with D possibly matching TRBD1 (5 bases). V lost 0 bases and J 0 bases, leaving 12 bases between the germline ends. The CDR3 has 16 amino acids. Germline values: CDR1 SGHKS, CDR2 YYEKEE (reference sequence).

This sequence joins TRBV25-1 and TRBJ1-2; D uncertain. V shed 3 bases and J shed 1 base, with 3 bases lying between them. The CDR3 covers 12 residues. Germline V gives CDR1 MGHDK, CDR2 SYGVNS. CDR3 sequence (DNA): TGTGCCAGCAGTGAGGATAACTATGGCTACACCTTC. This translates into CASSEDNYGYTF.

This chain joins TRBV5-1 and TRBJ1-2; D remains unclear. Trimming pared 2 bases from V and 7 bases from J, leaving 15 bases between. Per germline, CDR1 SGHRS and CDR2 YFSETQ. The CDR3 totals 14 residues. The CDR3 nucleotides are TGCGCCAGCAGCTTTTTCGATCCGGGCTCTGGCTACACCTTC. Its translation: CASSFFDPGSGYTF.

The chain links TRBV14 to TRBJ2-2; D call uncertain. Germline V gives CDR1 SGHDN, CDR2 FVKESK. The CDR3 spans 14 residues. Deletions cut 0 bases from V and 7 bases from J, with 9 bases between. CDR3 sequence: CASSQEVQLGELFF. The CDR3 bases are TGTGCCAGCAGCCAAGAGGTCCAGCTCGGGGAGCTGTTTTTT. Full variable domain (missing parts from reference TRBV14 and TRBJ2-2): EAGVTQFPSHSVIEKGQTVTLRCDPISGHDNLYWYRRVMGKEIKFLLHFVKESKQDESGMPNNRFLAERTGGTYSTLKVQPAELEDSGVYFCASSQEVQLGELFFGEGSRLTVL.

J is TRBJ1-6 and V is TRBV19; D uncertain. Germline V gene lookup returns CDR1 LNHDA and CDR2 SQIVND (reference sequence). CDR3 length: 14 residues. V was shortened by 3 bases and J by 9 bases, with 12 bases between the two germline ends. Here the CDR3 DNA reads TGTGCCAGTAGTATTAACCTTGGTGGTTCACCCCTCCACTTT. It yields the protein CASSINLGGSPLHF.

The chain employs TRBV5-1 and TRBJ1-1; TRBD1 aligns across 8 bases. V gave up 1 base and J gave up 3 bases; unmatched junction bases: 8. CDR3 length: 16 amino acids. In germline, CDR1 is SGHRS, CDR2 YFSETQ. The CDR3: CASSLNQGALDTEAFF. The CDR3, as DNA: TGCGCCAGCAGCTTGAACCAGGGGGCTTTAGACACTGAAGCTTTCTTT.